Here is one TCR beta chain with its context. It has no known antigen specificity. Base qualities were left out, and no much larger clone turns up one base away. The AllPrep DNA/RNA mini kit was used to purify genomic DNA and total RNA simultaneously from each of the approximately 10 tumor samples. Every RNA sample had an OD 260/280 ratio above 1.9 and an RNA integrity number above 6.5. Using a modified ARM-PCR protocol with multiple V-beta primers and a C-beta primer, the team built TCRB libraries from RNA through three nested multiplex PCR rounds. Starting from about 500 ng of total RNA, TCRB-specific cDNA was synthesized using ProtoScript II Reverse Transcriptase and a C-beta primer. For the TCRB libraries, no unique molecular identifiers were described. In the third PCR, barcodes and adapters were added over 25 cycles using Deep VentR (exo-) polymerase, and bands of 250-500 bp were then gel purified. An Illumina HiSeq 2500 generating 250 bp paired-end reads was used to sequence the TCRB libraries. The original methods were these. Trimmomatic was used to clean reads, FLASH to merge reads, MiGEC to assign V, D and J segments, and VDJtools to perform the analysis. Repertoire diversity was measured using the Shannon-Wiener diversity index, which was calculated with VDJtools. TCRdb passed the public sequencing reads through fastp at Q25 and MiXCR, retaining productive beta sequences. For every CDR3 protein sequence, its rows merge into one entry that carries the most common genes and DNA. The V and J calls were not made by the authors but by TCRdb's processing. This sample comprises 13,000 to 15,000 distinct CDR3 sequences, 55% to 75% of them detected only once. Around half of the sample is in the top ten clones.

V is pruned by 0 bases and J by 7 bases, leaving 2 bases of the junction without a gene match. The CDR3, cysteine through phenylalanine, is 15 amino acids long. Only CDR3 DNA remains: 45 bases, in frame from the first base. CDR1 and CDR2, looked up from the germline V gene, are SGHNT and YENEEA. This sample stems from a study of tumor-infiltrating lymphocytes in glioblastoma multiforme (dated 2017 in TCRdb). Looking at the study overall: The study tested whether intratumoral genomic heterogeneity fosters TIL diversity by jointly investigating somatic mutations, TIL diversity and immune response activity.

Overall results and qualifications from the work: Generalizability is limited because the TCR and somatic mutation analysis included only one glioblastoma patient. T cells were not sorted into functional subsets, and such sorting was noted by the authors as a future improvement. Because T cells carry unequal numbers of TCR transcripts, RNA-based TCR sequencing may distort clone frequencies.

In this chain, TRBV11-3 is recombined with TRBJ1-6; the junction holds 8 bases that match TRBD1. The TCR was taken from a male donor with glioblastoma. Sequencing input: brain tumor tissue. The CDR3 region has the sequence CASSLDDRGNSPLHF. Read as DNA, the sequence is TGTGCCAGCAGCTTAGATGACAGGGGAAATTCACCCCTCCACTTT.